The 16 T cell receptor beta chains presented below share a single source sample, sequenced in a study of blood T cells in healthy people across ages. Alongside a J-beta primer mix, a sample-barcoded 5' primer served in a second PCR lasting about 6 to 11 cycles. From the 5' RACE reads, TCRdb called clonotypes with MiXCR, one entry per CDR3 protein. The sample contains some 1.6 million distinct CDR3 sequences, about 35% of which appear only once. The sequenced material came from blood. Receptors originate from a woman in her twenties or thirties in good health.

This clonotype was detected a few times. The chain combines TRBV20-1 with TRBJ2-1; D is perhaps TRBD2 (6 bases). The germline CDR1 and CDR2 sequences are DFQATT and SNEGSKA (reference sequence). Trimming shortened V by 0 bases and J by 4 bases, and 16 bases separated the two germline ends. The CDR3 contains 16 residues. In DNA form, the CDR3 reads TGCAGTGCTAGAGATCAGAGTAGCGGAAGTTACAATGAGCAGTTCTTC. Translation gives CSARDQSSGSYNEQFF.

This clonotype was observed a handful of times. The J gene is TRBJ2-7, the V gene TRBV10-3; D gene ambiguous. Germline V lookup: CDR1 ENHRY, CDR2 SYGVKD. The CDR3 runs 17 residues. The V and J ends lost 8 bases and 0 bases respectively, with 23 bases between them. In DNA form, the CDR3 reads TGTGCCATCTCCCCGCCCCCGGCTGCGGCACCCTCCTACGAGCAGTACTTC. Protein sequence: CAISPPPAAAPSYEQYF.

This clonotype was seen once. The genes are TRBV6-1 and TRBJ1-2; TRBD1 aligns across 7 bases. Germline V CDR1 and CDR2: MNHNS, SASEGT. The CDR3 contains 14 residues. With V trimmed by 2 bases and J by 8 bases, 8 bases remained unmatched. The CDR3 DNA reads TGTGCCAGCAGTGAATATGGAGGGGGCTTAGGCTACACCTTC. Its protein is CASSEYGGGLGYTF.

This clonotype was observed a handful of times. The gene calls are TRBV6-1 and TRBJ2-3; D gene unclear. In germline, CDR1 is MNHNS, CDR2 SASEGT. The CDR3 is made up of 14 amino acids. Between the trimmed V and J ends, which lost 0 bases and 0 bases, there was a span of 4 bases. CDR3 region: CASSEAPSTDTQYF. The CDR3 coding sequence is TGTGCCAGCAGTGAAGCACCAAGCACAGATACGCAGTATTTT.

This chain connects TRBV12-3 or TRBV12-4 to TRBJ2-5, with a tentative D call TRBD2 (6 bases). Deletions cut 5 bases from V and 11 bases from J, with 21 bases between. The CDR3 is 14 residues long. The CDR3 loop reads CASSLRHPRREQYF. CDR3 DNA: TGTGCCAGCAGTCTAAGACACCCTAGGAGGGAGCAGTACTTC.

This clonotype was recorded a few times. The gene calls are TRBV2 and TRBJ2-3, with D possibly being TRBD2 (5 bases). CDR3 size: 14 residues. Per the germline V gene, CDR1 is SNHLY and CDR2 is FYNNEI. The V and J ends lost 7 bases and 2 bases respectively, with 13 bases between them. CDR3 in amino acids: CASIGGLNTDTQYF. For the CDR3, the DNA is TGTGCCAGCATCGGCGGGCTAAACACAGATACGCAGTATTTT. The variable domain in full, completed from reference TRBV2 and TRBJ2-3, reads EPEVTQTPSHQVTQMGQEVILRCVPISNHLYFYWYRQILGQKVEFLVSFYNNEISEKSEIFDDQFSVERPDGSNFTLKIRSTKLEDSAMYFCASIGGLNTDTQYFGPGTRLTVL.

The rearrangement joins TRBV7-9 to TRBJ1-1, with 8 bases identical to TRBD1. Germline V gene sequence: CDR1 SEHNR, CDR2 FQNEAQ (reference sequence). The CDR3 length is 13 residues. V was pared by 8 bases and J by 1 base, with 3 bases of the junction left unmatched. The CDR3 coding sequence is TGTGCCAGCGCGGACAGGGCGAACACTGAAGCTTTCTTT. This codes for CASADRANTEAFF.

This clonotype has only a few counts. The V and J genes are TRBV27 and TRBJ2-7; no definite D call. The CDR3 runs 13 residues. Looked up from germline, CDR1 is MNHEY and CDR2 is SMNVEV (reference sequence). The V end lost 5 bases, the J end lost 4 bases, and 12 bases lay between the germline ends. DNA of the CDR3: TGTGCCAGCAGTAAAACCAAGGGTTACGAGCAGTACTTC. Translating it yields CASSKTKGYEQYF.

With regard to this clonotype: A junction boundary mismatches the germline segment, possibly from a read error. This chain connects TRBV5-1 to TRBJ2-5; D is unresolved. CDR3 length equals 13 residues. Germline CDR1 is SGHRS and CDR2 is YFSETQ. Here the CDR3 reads CTSSLDSGETQYF. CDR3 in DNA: TGCACCAGCAGCTTAGATTCGGGAGAGACCCAGTACTTC.

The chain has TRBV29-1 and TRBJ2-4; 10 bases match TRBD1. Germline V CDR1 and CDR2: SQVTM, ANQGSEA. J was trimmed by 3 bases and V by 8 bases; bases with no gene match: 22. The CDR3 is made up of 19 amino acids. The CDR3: CSMGTGDFSPAGDKNIQYF. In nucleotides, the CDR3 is TGCAGCATGGGGACAGGGGACTTCTCTCCCGCTGGGGACAAAAACATTCAGTACTTC. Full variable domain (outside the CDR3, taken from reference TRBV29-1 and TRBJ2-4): SAVISQKPSRDICQRGTSLTIQCQVDSQVTMMFWYRQQPGQSLTLIATANQGSEATYESGFVIDKFPISRPNLTFSTLTVSNMSPEDSSIYLCSMGTGDFSPAGDKNIQYFGAGTRLSVL.

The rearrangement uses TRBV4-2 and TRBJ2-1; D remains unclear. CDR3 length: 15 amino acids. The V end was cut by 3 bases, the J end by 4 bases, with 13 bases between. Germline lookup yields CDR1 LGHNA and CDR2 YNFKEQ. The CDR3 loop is CASSQSTDLYNEQFF. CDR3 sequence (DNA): TGTGCCAGCAGCCAGAGTACAGACTTATACAATGAGCAGTTCTTC.

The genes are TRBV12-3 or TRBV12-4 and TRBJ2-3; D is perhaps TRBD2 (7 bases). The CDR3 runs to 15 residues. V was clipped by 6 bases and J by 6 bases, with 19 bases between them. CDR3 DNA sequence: TGTGCCAGCAGCAGATCGAGAGGGGGGGGGGATACGCAGTATTTT. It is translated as CASSRSRGGGDTQYF.

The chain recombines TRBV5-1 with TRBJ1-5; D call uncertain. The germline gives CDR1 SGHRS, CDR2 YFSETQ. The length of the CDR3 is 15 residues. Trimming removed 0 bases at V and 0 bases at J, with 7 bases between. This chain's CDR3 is CASSLDVFSNQPQHF. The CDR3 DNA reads TGCGCCAGCAGCTTGGATGTTTTTAGCAATCAGCCCCAGCATTTT.

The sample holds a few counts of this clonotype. The CDR3 nucleotides read TGTGCCAGCAGACCCACTAGCGGGGTAAGGTACAATGAGCAGTTCTTC. Protein product: CASRPTSGVRYNEQFF. This sequence joins TRBV14 and TRBJ2-1, with TRBD2 matching over 10 bases. The CDR3 loop spans 16 amino acids. Germline CDR1 reads SGHDN; CDR2 reads FVKESK. Trimming removed 6 bases from V and 4 bases from J; junction bases left unmatched: 9.

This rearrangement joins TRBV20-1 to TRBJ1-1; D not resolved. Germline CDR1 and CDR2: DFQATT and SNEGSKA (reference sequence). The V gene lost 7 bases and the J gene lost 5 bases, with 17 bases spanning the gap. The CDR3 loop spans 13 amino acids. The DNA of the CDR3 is TGCAGTGTTCCGGGTGCCGTGAGGACTGAAGCTTTCTTT. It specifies CSVPGAVRTEAFF.

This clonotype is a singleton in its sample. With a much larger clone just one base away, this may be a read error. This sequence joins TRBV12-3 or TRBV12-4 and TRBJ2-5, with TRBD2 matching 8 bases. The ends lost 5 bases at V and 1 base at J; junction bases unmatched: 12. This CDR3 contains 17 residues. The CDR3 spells CASSRNTAGVPQETQYF. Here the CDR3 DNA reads TGTGCCAGCAGTCGCAACACAGCGGGGGTTCCCCAAGAGACCCAGTACTTC.